Following are 8 T cell receptor beta chains from one sample sequenced in a study of T cell changes during pregnancy in multiple sclerosis. The assay was immunoSEQ multiplex PCR, and TCRdb's table has in-frame clones only and misses some. The sample includes about 59,000 clones, 80% to 95% of them seen just once. Specimen: peripheral blood, collected in the first trimester of pregnancy. All receptors derive from a female donor with multiple sclerosis, enrolled in a pregnancy study.

This chain uses TRBV5-1 with TRBJ2-1; 9 bases are shared with TRBD2. With 0 bases clipped from V and 7 bases from J, the junction kept 5 bases outside the gene matches. The CDR3 has 15 residues. The V gene's germline CDR1 is SGHRS and CDR2 YFSETQ. The CDR3 is CASSLGLAGLNEQFF. Written as DNA, the CDR3 is TGCGCCAGCAGCTTGGGCCTAGCGGGACTTAATGAGCAGTTCTTC.

A single count supports this clone. The genes are TRBV7-9 and TRBJ2-7; perhaps TRBD1 as D (6 bases). This CDR3 is 14 amino acids long. Germline assignment: CDR1 SEHNR and CDR2 FQNEAQ (reference sequence). V dropped 5 bases and J dropped 2 bases, with 13 bases sitting between them. The CDR3 loop reads CASSDRDIAYEQYF. CDR3 bases: TGTGCCAGCAGCGACCGGGACATAGCCTACGAGCAGTACTTC. Full variable domain (missing parts from reference TRBV7-9 and TRBJ2-7): DTGVSQNPRHKITKRGQNVTFRCDPISEHNRLYWYRQTLGQGPEFLTYFQNEAQLEKSRLLSDRFSAERPKGSFSTLEIQRTEQGDSAMYLCASSDRDIAYEQYFGPGTRLTVT.

The rearrangement uses TRBV5-1 and TRBJ2-2; the match to TRBD2 covers 8 bases. Germline-derived CDR1 and CDR2 are SGHRS and YFSETQ. The CDR3 contains 16 residues. Unmatched junction bases numbered 2, after V lost 0 bases and J lost 1 base. This CDR3 reads CASSLALAGNTGELFF. In nucleotides, the CDR3 is TGCGCCAGCAGCTTGGCTCTAGCGGGGAACACCGGGGAGCTGTTTTTT.

The chain recombines TRBV7-4 with TRBJ2-7; perhaps TRBD2 as D (5 bases). The V end was cut by 11 bases, the J end by 1 base, with 9 bases between. The germline V gene has CDR1 SGHVT and CDR2 SQSDAQ. The CDR3 length is 11 residues. CDR3 DNA sequence: TGTGCCGTCCGCGGGTCCTACGAGCAGTACTTC. This translates into CAVRGSYEQYF.

The CDR3 coding sequence is TGCAGCGTGGGGGACAGGGGCAACACCGGGGAGCTGTTTTTT. It is translated as CSVGDRGNTGELFF. This rearrangement joins TRBV29-1 to TRBJ2-2, with 10 bases that match TRBD1. This CDR3 is 14 amino acids long. Germline CDR1 SQVTM, CDR2 ANQGSEA. V lost 6 bases and J lost 2; bases outside the gene matches: 3.

The V and J genes are TRBV9 and TRBJ2-1; D remains unclear. V dropped 0 bases and J dropped 0 bases, with 7 bases sitting between them. Germline lookup yields CDR1 SGDLS and CDR2 YYNGEE. The CDR3 length is 15 residues. The DNA for the CDR3 is TGTGCCAGCAGCGTAGGCATTAGCTCCTACAATGAGCAGTTCTTC. This encodes CASSVGISSYNEQFF.

The rearrangement links TRBV7-2 to TRBJ2-7; 11 bases fit TRBD2. The germline CDR1 and CDR2 sequences are SGHTA and FQGNSA. The CDR3 runs to 14 residues. V lost 5 bases and J lost 3; bases outside the gene matches: 3. CDR3 region: CASSRGLAVYEQYF. The CDR3 DNA reads TGTGCCAGCAGCAGGGGACTAGCGGTCTACGAGCAGTACTTC.

V gene TRBV30 combines with J gene TRBJ2-7; the D gene is possibly TRBD2 (5 bases). Germline V gene lookup returns CDR1 GTSNPN and CDR2 SVGIG (reference sequence). V shed 1 base and J shed 4 bases, with 11 bases lying between them. The CDR3 covers 13 residues. CDR3 DNA: TGTGCCTGGAGTGCCCCACCGGGGTACGAGCAGTACTTC. Its protein is CAWSAPPGYEQYF.